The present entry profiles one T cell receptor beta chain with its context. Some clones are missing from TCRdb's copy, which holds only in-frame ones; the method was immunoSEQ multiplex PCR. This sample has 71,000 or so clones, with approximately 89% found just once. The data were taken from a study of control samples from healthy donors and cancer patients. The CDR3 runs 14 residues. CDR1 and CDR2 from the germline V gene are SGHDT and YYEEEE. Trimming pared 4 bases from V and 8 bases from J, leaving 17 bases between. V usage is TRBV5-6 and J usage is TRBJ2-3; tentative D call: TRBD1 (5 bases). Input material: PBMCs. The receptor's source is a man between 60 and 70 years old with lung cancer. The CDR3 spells CASSPPRESGTQYF. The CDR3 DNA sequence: TGTGCCAGCAGCCCACCCAGGGAATCGGGTACGCAGTATTTT.